Below, one TCR beta chain is given with its context. Its antigen is undetermined. The sample comes from a study of T cell responses to AZD1222 COVID-19 vaccine. Study-level findings and limits: The CD4 TCRs associated with vaccination extended across spike and predominated at 160-218 and 743-854. In a largely white British group with more females than males, clonal diversity was possibly underestimated.

V lost 4 bases and J 2 bases, leaving 15 bases between the germline ends. Germline lookup yields CDR1 SQVTM and CDR2 ANQGSEA. This CDR3 comprises 15 residues. Measured with immunoSEQ multiplex PCR; TCRdb has only the in-frame clones, and not every one. The sample contains roughly 150,000 clones, around 89% of which appear only once. The source material was peripheral blood, sampled on day 0 of MenACWY control vaccination. This receptor was taken from an adult in good health. The gene calls are TRBV29-1 and TRBJ2-1; the D gene could be TRBD1 or TRBD2 (5 bases each). CDR3 coding DNA: TGCAGCGTTGGGGTTTGGGACCCAACCTACAATGAGCAGTTCTTC. It yields the protein CSVGVWDPTYNEQFF.